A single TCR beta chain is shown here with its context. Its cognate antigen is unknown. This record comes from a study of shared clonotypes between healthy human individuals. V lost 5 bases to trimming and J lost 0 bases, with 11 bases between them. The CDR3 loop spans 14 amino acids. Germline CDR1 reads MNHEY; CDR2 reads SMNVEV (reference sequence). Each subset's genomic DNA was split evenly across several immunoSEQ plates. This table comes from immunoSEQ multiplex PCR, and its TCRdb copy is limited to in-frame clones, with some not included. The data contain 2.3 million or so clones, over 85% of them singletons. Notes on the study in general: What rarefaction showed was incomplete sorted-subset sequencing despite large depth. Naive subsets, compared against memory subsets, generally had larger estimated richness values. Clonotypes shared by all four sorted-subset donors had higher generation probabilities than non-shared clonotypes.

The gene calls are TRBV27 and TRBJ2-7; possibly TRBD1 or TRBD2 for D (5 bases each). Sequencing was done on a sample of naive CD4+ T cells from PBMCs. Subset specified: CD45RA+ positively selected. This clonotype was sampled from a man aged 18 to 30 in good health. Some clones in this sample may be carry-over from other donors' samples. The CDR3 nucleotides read TGTGCCAGCAGTCACCGGGACGACTCCTACGAGCAGTACTTC. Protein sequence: CASSHRDDSYEQYF.